This record looks at one TCR beta chain sequence and its context. An end of the junction differs from the germline gene, which may be a read error. This CDR3 has 15 residues. The germline CDR1 and CDR2 sequences are SSHAT and FNYEAQ (reference sequence). Authors' methods: After removing out-of-frame reads, 2,204,828 distinct TCRbeta sequences remained. Produced via immunoSEQ multiplex PCR; TCRdb's table is partial and in-frame only. The DNA gave D and trimming, while V, J and clone size come from that table. The sample lists about 82,000 clones, over 80% occurring once. The sample belongs to a study of memory CD4+ T cells and cytomegalovirus serostatus. Study information: Of the healthy Belgian adults, several were CMV seropositive and approximately 25 seronegative.

The sort gate was single viable CD3+CD4+CD8-CD45RO+ cells for memory CD4+ T cells. The rearrangement links TRBV7-7 to TRBJ1-4, with D perhaps matching TRBD1 (6 bases). Sequencing was done on a sample of memory CD4+ T cells from blood. The TCR comes from an adult in good health and CMV-seronegative. The CDR3 DNA is TGTGCTAGCAGCTTAGGCATGGGGGCAGATGAAAAACTGTTTTTT. Its translation is CASSLGMGADEKLFF. Looking up the rest from reference TRBV7-7 and TRBJ1-4 gives the full variable domain: GAGVSQSPRYKVTKRGQDVTLRCDPISSHATLYWYQQALGQGPEFLTYFNYEAQPDKSGLPSDRFSAERPEGSISTLTIQRTEQRDSAMYRCASSLGMGADEKLFFGSGTQLSVL.